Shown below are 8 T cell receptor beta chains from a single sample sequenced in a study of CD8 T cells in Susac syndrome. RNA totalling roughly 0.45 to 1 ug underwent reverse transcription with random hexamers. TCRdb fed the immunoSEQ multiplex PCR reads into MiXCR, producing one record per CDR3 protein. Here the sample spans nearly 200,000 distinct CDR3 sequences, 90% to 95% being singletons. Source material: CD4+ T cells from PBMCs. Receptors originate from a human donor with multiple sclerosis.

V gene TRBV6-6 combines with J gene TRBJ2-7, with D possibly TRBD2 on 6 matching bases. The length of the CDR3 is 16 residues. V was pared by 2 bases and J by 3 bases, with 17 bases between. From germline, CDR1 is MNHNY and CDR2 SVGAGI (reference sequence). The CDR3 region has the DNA TGTGCCAGCAGTTACCCCCGGCGGGGTTATAGCTACGAGCAGTACTTC. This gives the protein CASSYPRRGYSYEQYF.

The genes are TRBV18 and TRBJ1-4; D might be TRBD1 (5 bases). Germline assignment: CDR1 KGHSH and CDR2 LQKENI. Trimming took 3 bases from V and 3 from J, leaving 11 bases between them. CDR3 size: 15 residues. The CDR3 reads CASSPPTGANEKLFF. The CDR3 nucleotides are TGTGCCAGCTCACCCCCGACGGGGGCTAATGAAAAACTGTTTTTT.

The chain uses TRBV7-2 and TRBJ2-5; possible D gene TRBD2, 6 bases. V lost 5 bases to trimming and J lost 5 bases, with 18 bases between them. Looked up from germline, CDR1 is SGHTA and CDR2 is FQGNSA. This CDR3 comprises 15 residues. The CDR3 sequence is CASSPGSTASETQYF. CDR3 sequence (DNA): TGTGCCAGCAGCCCCGGGAGCACCGCGTCGGAGACCCAGTACTTC. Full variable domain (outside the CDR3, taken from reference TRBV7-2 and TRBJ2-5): GAGVSQSPSNKVTEKGKDVELRCDPISGHTALYWYRQSLGQGLEFLIYFQGNSAPDKSGLPSDRFSAERTGGSVSTLTIQRTQQEDSAVYLCASSPGSTASETQYFGPGTRLLVL.

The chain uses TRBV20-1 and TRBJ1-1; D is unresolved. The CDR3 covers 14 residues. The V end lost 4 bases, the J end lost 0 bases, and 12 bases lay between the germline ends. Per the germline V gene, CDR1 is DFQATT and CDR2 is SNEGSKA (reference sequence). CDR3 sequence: CSATMGNLNTEAFF. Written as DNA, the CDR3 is TGCAGTGCTACGATGGGAAACCTGAACACTGAAGCTTTCTTT.

CDR3 residues: CASSKGQGSTDTQYF. CDR3 in DNA: TGTGCCAGCAGTAAGGGACAGGGCAGCACAGATACGCAGTATTTT. The V gene is TRBV11-3, the J gene TRBJ2-3, with 9 bases lining up with TRBD1. Losses at the gene ends were 6 bases for V and 0 bases for J; bases not matched to a gene: 4. The germline CDR1 and CDR2 sequences are SGHNT and YENEEA. The CDR3 loop spans 15 amino acids.

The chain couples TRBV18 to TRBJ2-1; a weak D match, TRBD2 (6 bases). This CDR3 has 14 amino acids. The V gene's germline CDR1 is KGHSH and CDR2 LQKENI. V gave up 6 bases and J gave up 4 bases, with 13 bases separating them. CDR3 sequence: CASSPGTAYNEQFF. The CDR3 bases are TGTGCCAGCTCGCCCGGGACTGCGTACAATGAGCAGTTCTTC.

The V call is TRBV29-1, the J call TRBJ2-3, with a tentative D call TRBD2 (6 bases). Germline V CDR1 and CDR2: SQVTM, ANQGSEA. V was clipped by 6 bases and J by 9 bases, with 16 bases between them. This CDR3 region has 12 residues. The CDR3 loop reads CSVEKAGSTQYF. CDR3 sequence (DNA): TGCAGCGTCGAGAAGGCGGGAAGCACGCAGTATTTT.

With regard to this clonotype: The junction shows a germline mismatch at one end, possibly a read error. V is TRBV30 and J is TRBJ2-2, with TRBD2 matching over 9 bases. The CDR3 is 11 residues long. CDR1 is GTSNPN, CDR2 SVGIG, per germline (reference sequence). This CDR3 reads CAWSVRAAGGF. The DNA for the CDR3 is TGTGCCTGGAGTGTACGGGCAGCGGGGGGTTTT.